Listed here are 15 T cell receptor beta chains from one sample, sequenced in a study of blood T cell repertoires in COVID-19 (dated by TCRdb to 2020 to 2021). Preparation of the library involved the immunoSEQ multiplex PCR assay. Not all clones reach the TCRdb copy of this immuneACCESS table, which keeps in-frame sequences only. Checked studies attribute under half of the gap to unresolved V genes and leave the rest unexplained. The sample table shows fewer than 350,000 clones, and more than 75% are seen once. The ten top clones hold just under 9% of the sample. Source material: peripheral blood. The receptors shown here come from a man aged 40-49 years with active or convalescent COVID-19.

This clone was detected a few times. CDR3 region: CATSDIAGAPNEQFF. The CDR3 DNA reads as TGTGCCACCAGTGATATAGCGGGAGCCCCCAATGAGCAGTTCTTC. The rearrangement joins TRBV24-1 to TRBJ2-1; 9 bases are shared with TRBD2. V lost 3 bases and J lost 6; bases outside the gene matches: 5. The CDR3 has 15 residues. CDR1 is KGHDR, CDR2 SFDVKD, per germline.

This chain uses TRBV27 with TRBJ2-5; 8 bases agree with TRBD1. Germline trimming cut 5 bases from V and 4 bases from J; bases unmatched to any gene: 6. The CDR3 has 14 residues. Germline CDR1 reads MNHEY; CDR2 reads SMNVEV (reference sequence). The CDR3 DNA reads as TGTGCCAGCAGTCGAGAACAGGGGGGAGAGACCCAGTACTTC. Amino acid sequence: CASSREQGGETQYF.

The chain is built from TRBV6-2 or TRBV6-3 and TRBJ1-5, with TRBD1 matching over 7 bases. The CDR3 has 16 amino acids. The V gene's germline CDR1 is MNHEY and CDR2 SVGEGT. V gave up 4 bases and J gave up 4 bases; unmatched junction bases: 10. CDR3 bases: TGTGCCAGCAGTTCCGGAACAGGGGTCCAAAATCAGCCCCAGCATTTT. This codes for CASSSGTGVQNQPQHF.

This chain connects TRBV7-8 to TRBJ1-1; D unresolved. The CDR3 has 13 amino acids. CDR1 and CDR2 from the germline V gene are SGHVS and FQNEAQ. V was shortened by 2 bases and J by 3 bases, with 7 bases between the two germline ends. This chain's CDR3 is CASSLNRDTEAFF. CDR3 DNA: TGTGCCAGCAGCTTAAACCGGGACACTGAAGCTTTCTTT.

The rearrangement links TRBV11-2 to TRBJ2-1; 12 nucleotides agree with TRBD1. The CDR3 has 19 amino acids. The V gene end was trimmed by 4 bases and the J gene end by 1 base; junction bases not matched to a gene: 11. CDR1 is SGHAT and CDR2 is FQNNGV in the germline V gene. The CDR3 loop reads CASSSRDRGPARSYNEQFF. In nucleotides, the CDR3 is TGTGCCAGCAGCTCGAGGGACAGGGGGCCGGCGAGGTCCTACAATGAGCAGTTCTTC.

The rearrangement links TRBV27 to TRBJ1-5; TRBD1 is a possible D gene (6 bases). The CDR3 totals 15 residues. V was pared by 2 bases and J by 7 bases, with 15 bases between. CDR1 and CDR2 from the germline V gene are MNHEY and SMNVEV (reference sequence). CDR3 DNA: TGTGCCAGCAGTTTAGAAGGCCTGAGGGGGCAGCCCCAGCATTTT. Amino acids: CASSLEGLRGQPQHF.

J is TRBJ2-2 and V is TRBV7-2; TRBD2 might be the D (6 bases). The CDR3 has 15 amino acids. V lost 4 bases and J lost 1, with 10 bases in between. Germline CDR1 reads SGHTA; CDR2 reads FQGNSA. The CDR3 spells CASSSRRGNTGELFF. The CDR3 coding sequence is TGTGCCAGCAGCTCCCGGAGGGGGAACACCGGGGAGCTGTTTTTT.

The V and J genes are TRBV11-2 and TRBJ1-2; D unclear. This CDR3 is 13 amino acids long. Trimming cost V 0 bases and J 5 bases, with 7 bases left between them. Germline V CDR1 and CDR2: SGHAT, FQNNGV. In DNA, the CDR3 is TGTGCCAGCAGCTTAGATCGAGAGTATGGCTACACCTTC. Translation: CASSLDREYGYTF.

This clone was found once. J is TRBJ2-3 and V is TRBV12-5, with 16 nucleotides matching TRBD2. The CDR3 sequence is 15 residues long. V lost 2 bases to trimming and J lost 12 bases; unmatched junction nucleotides: 5. The V gene's germline CDR1 is LGHNT and CDR2 FRNRAP. DNA for the CDR3: TGTGCTAGTGGTTTGCCGGGACTAGCGGGAGGGATACAGTATTTT. Residues: CASGLPGLAGGIQYF.

The CDR3 here is CASSSQGAEGYTF. The DNA for the CDR3 is TGTGCCAGCTCGTCTCAGGGGGCAGAGGGCTACACCTTC. The gene calls are TRBV18 and TRBJ1-2, with 8 bases lining up with TRBD1. Looked up from germline, CDR1 is KGHSH and CDR2 is LQKENI. V lost 6 bases and J lost 8; bases outside the gene matches: 8. The CDR3 totals 13 residues.

The rearrangement links TRBV7-3 to TRBJ2-1; TRBD1 agrees at 10 bases. V was pared by 3 bases and J by 8 bases, with 4 bases of the junction left unmatched. The CDR3 has 14 residues. Germline V CDR1 and CDR2: SGHTA, FQGTGA. CDR3 region: CASSLTGGGDEQFF. DNA of the CDR3: TGTGCCAGCAGCTTGACAGGGGGCGGCGATGAGCAGTTCTTC.

The chain uses TRBV5-1 and TRBJ1-1, with D unclear. Per germline, CDR1 SGHRS and CDR2 YFSETQ. With 1 base removed from V and 5 bases from J, the gap between germline ends came to 15 bases. CDR3 length: 15 residues. The CDR3: CASSLYEGAGTEAFF. The DNA for the CDR3 is TGCGCCAGCAGCTTGTATGAGGGCGCGGGGACTGAAGCTTTCTTT. The whole variable domain, remainder taken from reference TRBV5-1 and TRBJ1-1, is KAGVTQTPRYLIKTRGQQVTLSCSPISGHRSVSWYQQTPGQGLQFLFEYFSETQRNKGNFPGRFSGRQFSNSRSEMNVSTLELGDSALYLCASSLYEGAGTEAFFGQGTRLTVV.

The V gene is TRBV12-3 or TRBV12-4, the J gene TRBJ1-5; D is uncertain. The CDR3 is made up of 12 amino acids. V was clipped by 5 bases and J by 5 bases, with 7 bases between them. CDR3: CASSLPYQPQHF. The CDR3 coding sequence is TGTGCCAGCAGTCTCCCCTATCAGCCCCAGCATTTT.

The V and J genes are TRBV19 and TRBJ2-7; 8 nucleotides align to TRBD2. Germline CDR1 reads LNHDA; CDR2 reads SQIVND (reference sequence). With 4 bases clipped from V and 2 bases from J, the junction kept 4 bases outside the gene matches. CDR3 size: 14 residues. CDR3 sequence reads: CASSNSGGPYEQYF. CDR3 DNA: TGTGCCAGTAGTAACTCGGGAGGGCCCTACGAGCAGTACTTC.

This chain joins TRBV27 and TRBJ2-7; D may be TRBD2 (6 bases). Trimming took off 0 bases at V and 3 bases at J, with 21 bases between the two ends. The CDR3 extends over 18 amino acids. CDR1 is MNHEY, CDR2 SMNVEV, per germline (reference sequence). This CDR3 is CASSLSAILGEADYEQYF. The CDR3 DNA is TGTGCCAGCAGTTTATCGGCCATCTTAGGGGAGGCGGACTACGAGCAGTACTTC.